The source of this T cell receptor beta chain is a study of neoadjuvant anti-PD-1 for oral cavity cancer. The method was immunoSEQ multiplex PCR; TCRdb's version includes in-frame clones alone and lacks a portion of them. The sample holds tens of thousands of clones, about 90% seen once. Time point denoted: after neoadjuvant nivolumab, at surgical resection. Patients were newly diagnosed with stage II-IVA oral cavity squamous cell carcinoma without prior systemic or radiation treatment. Germline V gives CDR1 GTSNPN, CDR2 SVGIG (reference sequence). V gave up 4 bases and J gave up 6 bases, with 18 bases separating them. The CDR3 runs 14 residues.

The sequence derives from a person aged 35 to 85 with oral cavity squamous cell carcinoma. The V and J genes are TRBV30 and TRBJ1-1; TRBD1 is a possible D gene (5 bases). The material sequenced was PBMCs, taken after nivolumab (anti-PD-1) treatment. The DNA for the CDR3 is TGTGCCTGGACGGCCGGGGAGGGGTTCGCTGAAGCTTTCTTT. Translating gives CAWTAGEGFAEAFF.